The 16 T cell receptor beta chains presented below share a single source sample, sequenced in a study of a mutant IDH1 vaccine in newly diagnosed glioma. The time point denotes: week 47, end of study. A single vaccine dose contained 300 ug of mutant IDH1 20-mer peptide, and topical imiquimod was used with it. Sequencing used immunoSEQ multiplex PCR; TCRdb keeps in-frame clones, though not all of them. The sample contains 60,000 to 70,000 clones, roughly four fifths of which appear only once. What these receptors recognize is not known. Sequencing was performed on PBMCs, taken from a glioma patient whose treatment included an IDH1 peptide vaccine. Receptor source: a man between 25 and 39 years old with glioma.

Note on this clone: An end of the junction differs from the germline gene, which may be a read error. This CDR3 reads CAWSVDSSQPQHF. CDR3 nucleotides: TGTGCCTGGAGTGTTGATAGCAGTCAGCCCCAGCATTTT. The rearrangement links TRBV30 to TRBJ1-5; D call uncertain. Per germline, CDR1 GTSNPN and CDR2 SVGIG (reference sequence). CDR3 size: 13 residues.

The CDR3: CASSLEKNYGYTF. In DNA form, the CDR3 reads TGTGCCAGCAGTTTGGAGAAGAACTATGGCTACACCTTC. The chain employs TRBV28 and TRBJ1-2; D ambiguous. This CDR3 is 13 amino acids long. V was trimmed by 3 bases and J by 2 bases, leaving 7 bases between them. Germline lookup yields CDR1 MDHEN and CDR2 SYDVKM.

This rearrangement joins TRBV28 to TRBJ1-1; perhaps TRBD1 as D (5 bases). V was shortened by 8 bases and J by 10 bases, with 17 bases between the two germline ends. This CDR3 region has 12 residues. Germline-derived CDR1 and CDR2 are MDHEN and SYDVKM. DNA for the CDR3: TGTGCCAGCGGTGGACCGGGACTGGCAGCTTTCTTT. It codes for CASGGPGLAAFF.

This clone was seen once. The chain joins TRBV19 to TRBJ2-4, with D possibly TRBD1 on 6 matching bases. Trimming took off 1 base at V and 4 bases at J, with 29 bases between the two ends. There are 21 residues in the CDR3. Germline V gives CDR1 LNHDA, CDR2 SQIVND (reference sequence). The CDR3 DNA reads TGTGCCAGTAGTATAGCTCTCTGGACAGCGCTCGCGCTCCGGACTAAAAACATTCAGTACTTC. Translation gives CASSIALWTALALRTKNIQYF.

There are a few counts of this clone. The chain links TRBV5-1 to TRBJ1-1; a weak D match, TRBD1 (6 bases). Germline loops: CDR1 SGHRS, CDR2 YFSETQ. This CDR3 has 13 residues. Trimming stripped 5 bases from V and 4 bases from J, with 12 bases between. Written as DNA, the CDR3 is TGCGCCAGCAGACAACAGGGAGTCACTGAAGCTTTCTTT. It is translated as CASRQQGVTEAFF.

This chain links TRBV13 with TRBJ2-1; TRBD2 aligns across 14 bases. The V gene end was trimmed by 5 bases and the J gene end by 0 bases; junction bases not matched to a gene: 15. This CDR3 comprises 21 residues. Looked up from germline, CDR1 is PRHDT and CDR2 is FYEKMQ (reference sequence). CDR3 nucleotides: TGTGCCAGCAGCCCAGATGTGGGACTAGCGGGGGACAAGAGCTCCTACAATGAGCAGTTCTTC. This gives the protein CASSPDVGLAGDKSSYNEQFF.

This clone was counted a single time. The V gene is TRBV7-6, the J gene TRBJ1-5; TRBD1 might be the D (5 bases). The germline CDR1 and CDR2 sequences are SGHVS and FNYEAQ. The CDR3 runs 15 residues. V lost 5 bases, J lost 1 base, and 12 bases lay in between. The CDR3 region is CASSMGGGSNQPQHF. The CDR3 DNA follows: TGTGCCAGCAGCATGGGTGGGGGAAGCAATCAGCCCCAGCATTTT.

The chain is built from TRBV2 and TRBJ1-1, with 8 bases lining up with TRBD1. Germline loops: CDR1 SNHLY, CDR2 FYNNEI. Trimming at V came to 4 bases and at J to 2 bases, leaving 6 bases not matched to a gene. The CDR3 sequence is 15 residues long. The CDR3 loop is CASSVLQGGNTEAFF. As DNA, the CDR3 is TGTGCCAGCAGTGTTTTACAGGGGGGCAACACTGAAGCTTTCTTT.

The chain recombines TRBV4-1 with TRBJ2-6, with D uncertain. V lost 0 bases and J 0 bases, leaving 12 bases between the germline ends. The CDR3 runs 18 residues. The germline CDR1 and CDR2 sequences are MGHRA and YSYEKL. CDR3 residues: CASSQEVIIPSGANVLTF. CDR3 DNA: TGCGCCAGCAGCCAAGAGGTAATCATACCCTCTGGGGCCAACGTCCTGACTTTC.

This clone was counted a single time. The chain couples TRBV6-5 to TRBJ2-1; 9 bases fit TRBD2. Germline V gene data show CDR1 as MNHEY and CDR2 as SVGAGI. The CDR3 totals 16 residues. The trim removed 0 bases at V and 2 bases at J, leaving 2 bases unmatched. The CDR3 here is CASSYSRGGAYNEQFF. The CDR3 DNA reads TGTGCCAGCAGTTACTCGCGGGGGGGGGCCTACAATGAGCAGTTCTTC.

The rearrangement links TRBV28 to TRBJ1-5; D is ambiguous. Germline values: CDR1 MDHEN, CDR2 SYDVKM. The CDR3 runs to 13 residues. V dropped 6 bases and J dropped 4 bases, with 10 bases sitting between them. The CDR3 DNA follows: TGTGCCAGCAGGAGTGTGGGGAATCAGCCCCAGCATTTT. This gives the protein CASRSVGNQPQHF. The whole variable domain, filled in from reference TRBV28 and TRBJ1-5, reads DVKVTQSSRYLVKRTGEKVFLECVQDMDHENMFWYRQDPGLGLRLIYFSYDVKMKEKGDIPEGYSVSREKKERFSLILESASTNQTSMYLCASRSVGNQPQHFGDGTRLSIL.

The chain uses TRBV5-4 and TRBJ1-2; D may be TRBD1 (5 bases). Per germline, CDR1 SGHNT and CDR2 YYREEE (reference sequence). The V and J ends lost 4 bases and 5 bases respectively, with 18 bases between them. The length of the CDR3 is 15 residues. In nucleotides, the CDR3 is TGTGCCAGCAGCCACGGGGCAGGGCCTCAGTATGGCTACACCTTC. Its translation is CASSHGAGPQYGYTF.

This clone was counted a single time. J is TRBJ2-5 and V is TRBV6-1, with D possibly being TRBD2 (6 bases). The CDR3 sequence is 15 residues long. Trimming shortened V by 2 bases and J by 0 bases, and 10 bases separated the two germline ends. Germline V CDR1 and CDR2: MNHNS, SASEGT. CDR3 DNA: TGTGCCAGCAGTGAATGGGGACTCGACCAAGAGACCCAGTACTTC. Protein product: CASSEWGLDQETQYF.

The chain couples TRBV19 to TRBJ2-1, with 11 positions matching TRBD1. Germline lookup yields CDR1 LNHDA and CDR2 SQIVND (reference sequence). The length of the CDR3 is 15 residues. V lost 4 bases, J lost 6 bases, and 5 bases stayed unmatched. The CDR3 protein is CASSNRDRGVNEQFF. Here the CDR3 DNA reads TGTGCCAGTAGTAACCGGGACAGGGGGGTCAATGAGCAGTTCTTC.

The chain has TRBV6-1 and TRBJ1-6; D remains ambiguous. V was pared by 6 bases and J by 9 bases, with 12 bases between. CDR3 length: 13 amino acids. Germline V lookup: CDR1 MNHNS, CDR2 SASEGT. The CDR3: CASRHSVGSPLHF. The DNA for the CDR3 is TGTGCCAGCAGGCATTCCGTAGGTTCACCCCTCCACTTT.

This clone was detected a few times. The V call is TRBV27, the J call TRBJ2-2, with D hard to call. V lost 5 bases and J 0 bases, leaving 13 bases between the germline ends. Germline V gene data show CDR1 as MNHEY and CDR2 as SMNVEV (reference sequence). The CDR3 is 16 residues long. CDR3 residues: CASSGWQESNTGELFF. CDR3 DNA sequence: TGTGCCAGCAGTGGGTGGCAGGAGTCGAACACCGGGGAGCTGTTTTTT.